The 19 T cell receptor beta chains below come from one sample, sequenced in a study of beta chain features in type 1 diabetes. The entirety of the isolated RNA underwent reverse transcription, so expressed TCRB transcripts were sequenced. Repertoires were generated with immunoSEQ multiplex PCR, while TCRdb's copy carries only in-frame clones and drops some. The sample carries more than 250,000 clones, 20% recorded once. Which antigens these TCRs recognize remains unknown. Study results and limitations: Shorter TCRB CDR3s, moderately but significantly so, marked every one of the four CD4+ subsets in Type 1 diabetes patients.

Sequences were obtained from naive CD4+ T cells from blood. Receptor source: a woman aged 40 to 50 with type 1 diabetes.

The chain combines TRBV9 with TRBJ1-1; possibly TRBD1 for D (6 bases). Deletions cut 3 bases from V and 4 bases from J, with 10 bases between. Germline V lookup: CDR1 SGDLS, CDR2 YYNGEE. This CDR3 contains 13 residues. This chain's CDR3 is CASSGGGVTEAFF. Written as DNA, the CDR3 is TGTGCCAGCAGCGGCGGGGGCGTCACTGAAGCTTTCTTT.

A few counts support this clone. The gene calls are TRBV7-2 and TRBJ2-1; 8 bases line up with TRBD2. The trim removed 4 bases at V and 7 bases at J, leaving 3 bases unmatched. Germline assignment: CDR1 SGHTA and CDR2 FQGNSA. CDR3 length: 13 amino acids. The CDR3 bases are TGTGCCAGCAGCTCACTAGCGGTGAATGAGCAGTTCTTC. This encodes CASSSLAVNEQFF.

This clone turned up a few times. CDR3 sequence reads: CASSLGQGPPDGYTF. In DNA form, the CDR3 reads TGCGCCAGCAGCTTAGGACAGGGCCCTCCGGATGGCTACACCTTC. V is TRBV5-1 and J is TRBJ1-2; 8 positions agree with TRBD1. The CDR3 has 15 amino acids. Trimming cost V 2 bases and J 6 bases; bases outside gene matches: 9. Germline assignment: CDR1 SGHRS and CDR2 YFSETQ.

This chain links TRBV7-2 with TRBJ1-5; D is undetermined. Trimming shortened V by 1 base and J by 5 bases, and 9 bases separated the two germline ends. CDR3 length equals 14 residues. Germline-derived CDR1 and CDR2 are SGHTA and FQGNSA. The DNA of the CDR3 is TGTGCCAGCAGCTTAGGGAGTTTAGATCAGCCCCAGCATTTT. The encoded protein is CASSLGSLDQPQHF.

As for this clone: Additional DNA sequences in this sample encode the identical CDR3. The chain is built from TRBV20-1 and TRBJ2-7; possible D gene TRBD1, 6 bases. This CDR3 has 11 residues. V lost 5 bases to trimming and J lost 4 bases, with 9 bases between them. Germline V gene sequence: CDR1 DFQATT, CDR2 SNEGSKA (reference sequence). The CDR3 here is CSAPGEYEQYF. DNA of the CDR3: TGCAGTGCTCCAGGGGAGTACGAGCAGTACTTC.

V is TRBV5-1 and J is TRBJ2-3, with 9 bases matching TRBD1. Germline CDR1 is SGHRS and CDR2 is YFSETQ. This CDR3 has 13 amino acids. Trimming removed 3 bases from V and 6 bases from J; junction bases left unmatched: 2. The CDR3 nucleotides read TGCGCCAGCAGCTGGGGACAGGGTGATACGCAGTATTTT. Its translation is CASSWGQGDTQYF.

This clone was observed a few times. CDR3 coding DNA: TGTGCCAGCAGTGAGACTATCTACAATGAGCAGTTCTTC. It translates to CASSETIYNEQFF. V gene TRBV6-4 combines with J gene TRBJ2-1; D might be TRBD2 (5 bases). Germline V lookup: CDR1 MRHNA, CDR2 SNTAGT. Trimming took off 3 bases at V and 3 bases at J, with 6 bases between the two ends. The CDR3 has 13 amino acids.

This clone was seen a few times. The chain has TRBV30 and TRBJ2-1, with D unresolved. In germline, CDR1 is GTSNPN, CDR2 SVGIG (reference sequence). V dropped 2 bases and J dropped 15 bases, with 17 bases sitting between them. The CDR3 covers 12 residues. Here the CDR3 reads CAWSQGAGTRFF. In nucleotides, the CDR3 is TGTGCCTGGAGTCAAGGTGCAGGTACGAGGTTCTTC.

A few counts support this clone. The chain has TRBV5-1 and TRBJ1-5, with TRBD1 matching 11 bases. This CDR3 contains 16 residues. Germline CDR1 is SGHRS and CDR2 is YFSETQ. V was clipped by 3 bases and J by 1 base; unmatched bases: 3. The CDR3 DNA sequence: TGCGCCAGCAGCTCGGGGACAGGGGGAAGCAATCAGCCCCAGCATTTT. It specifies CASSSGTGGSNQPQHF.

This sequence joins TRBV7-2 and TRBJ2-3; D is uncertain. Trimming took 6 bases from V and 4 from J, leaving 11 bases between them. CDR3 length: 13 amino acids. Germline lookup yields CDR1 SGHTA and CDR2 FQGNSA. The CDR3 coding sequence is TGTGCCAGCAGTCCGTACGGTCCAGATACGCAGTATTTT. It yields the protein CASSPYGPDTQYF.

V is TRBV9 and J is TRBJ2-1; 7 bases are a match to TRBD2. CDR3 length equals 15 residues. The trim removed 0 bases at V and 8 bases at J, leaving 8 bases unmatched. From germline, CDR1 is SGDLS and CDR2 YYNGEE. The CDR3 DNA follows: TGTGCCAGCAGCGTAGAGGGAGGGAGGGCCTATGAGCAGTTCTTC. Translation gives CASSVEGGRAYEQFF.

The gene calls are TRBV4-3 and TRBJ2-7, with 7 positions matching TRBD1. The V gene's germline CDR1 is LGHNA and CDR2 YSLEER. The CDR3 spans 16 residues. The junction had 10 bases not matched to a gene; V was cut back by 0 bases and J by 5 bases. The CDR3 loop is CASSQDLTGAFNEQYF. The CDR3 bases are TGCGCCAGCAGCCAAGACCTCACAGGGGCTTTTAACGAGCAGTACTTC.

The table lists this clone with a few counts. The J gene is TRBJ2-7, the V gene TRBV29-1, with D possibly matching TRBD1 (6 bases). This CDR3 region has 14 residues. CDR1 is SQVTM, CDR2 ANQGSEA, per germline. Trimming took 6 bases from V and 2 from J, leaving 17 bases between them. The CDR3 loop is CSVGAAGVTYEQYF. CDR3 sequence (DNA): TGCAGCGTCGGGGCGGCAGGGGTAACCTACGAGCAGTACTTC.

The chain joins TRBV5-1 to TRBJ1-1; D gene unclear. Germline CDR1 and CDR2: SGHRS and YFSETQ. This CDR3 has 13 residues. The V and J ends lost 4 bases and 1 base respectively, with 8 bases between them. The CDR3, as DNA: TGCGCCAGCAGCCACATTGCGAACACTGAAGCTTTCTTT. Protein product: CASSHIANTEAFF.

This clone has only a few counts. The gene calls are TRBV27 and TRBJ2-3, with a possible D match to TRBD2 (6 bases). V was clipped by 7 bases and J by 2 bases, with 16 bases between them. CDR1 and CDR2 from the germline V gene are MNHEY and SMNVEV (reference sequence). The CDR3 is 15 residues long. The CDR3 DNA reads TGTGCCAGCACCTTCGTAGGGACTTACACAGATACGCAGTATTTT. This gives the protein CASTFVGTYTDTQYF.

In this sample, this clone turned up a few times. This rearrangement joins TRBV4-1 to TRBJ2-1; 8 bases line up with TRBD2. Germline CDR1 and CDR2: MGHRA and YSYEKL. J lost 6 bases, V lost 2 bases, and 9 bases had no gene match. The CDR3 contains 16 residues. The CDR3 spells CASSQISGTPVNEQFF. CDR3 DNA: TGCGCCAGCAGCCAAATTAGCGGGACCCCCGTCAATGAGCAGTTCTTC.

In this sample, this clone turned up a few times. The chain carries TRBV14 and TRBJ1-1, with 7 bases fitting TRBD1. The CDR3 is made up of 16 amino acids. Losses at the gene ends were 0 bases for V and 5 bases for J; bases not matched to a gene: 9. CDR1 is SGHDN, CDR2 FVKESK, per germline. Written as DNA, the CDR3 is TGTGCCAGCAGCCAAGATGAAGGGGGCGCGGGGACTGAAGCTTTCTTT. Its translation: CASSQDEGGAGTEAFF. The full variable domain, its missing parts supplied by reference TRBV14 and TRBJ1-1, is EAGVTQFPSHSVIEKGQTVTLRCDPISGHDNLYWYRRVMGKEIKFLLHFVKESKQDESGMPNNRFLAERTGGTYSTLKVQPAELEDSGVYFCASSQDEGGAGTEAFFGQGTRLTVV.

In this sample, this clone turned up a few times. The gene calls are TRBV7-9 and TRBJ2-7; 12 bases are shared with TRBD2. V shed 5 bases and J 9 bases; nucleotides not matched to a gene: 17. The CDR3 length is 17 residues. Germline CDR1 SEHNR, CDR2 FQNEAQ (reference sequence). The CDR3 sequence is CASSQTRTSGVQEGQYF. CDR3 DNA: TGTGCCAGCAGCCAGACCCGGACTAGCGGGGTCCAAGAGGGGCAGTACTTC.

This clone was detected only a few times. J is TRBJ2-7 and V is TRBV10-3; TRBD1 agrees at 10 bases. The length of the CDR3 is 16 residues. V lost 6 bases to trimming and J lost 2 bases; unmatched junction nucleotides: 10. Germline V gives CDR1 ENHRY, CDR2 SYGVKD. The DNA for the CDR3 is TGTGCCATCAGCTGGGACAGGGGCTCCGAGGCCTACGAGCAGTACTTC. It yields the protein CAISWDRGSEAYEQYF.